A single sample gave rise to the 14 T cell receptor beta chains below, sequenced in a study of cytomegalovirus exposure and HLA in healthy donors. PCR employed 60 Vbeta and 13 Jbeta primers. Libraries were prepared by immunoSEQ multiplex PCR; TCRdb keeps only in-frame clonotypes and omits some of them. The table lists about 69,000 clones, about 75% of them singletons. Material: PBMCs. These receptors were obtained from a young man in good health and CMV-seronegative.

This clone was seen a handful of times. The chain couples TRBV18 to TRBJ2-1; TRBD1 agrees at 9 bases. This CDR3 has 14 residues. CDR1 and CDR2 from the germline V gene are KGHSH and LQKENI. After removal of 2 bases from V and 5 bases from J, the junction contained 1 base not matched to a gene. The CDR3 DNA sequence: TGTGCCAGCTCACCAGGACAGGGGAACAATGAGCAGTTCTTC. The encoded protein is CASSPGQGNNEQFF.

DNA of the CDR3: TGTGCCAGCAGCGTAGCTACCATTGTCACAGGACTAGGGTACGTTGAGCAGTTCTTC. Translated, it gives CASSVATIVTGLGYVEQFF. The V call is TRBV9, the J call TRBJ2-1; 7 nucleotides line up with TRBD2. This CDR3 is 19 amino acids long. The J segment lost 9 bases and the V segment lost 0 bases, leaving 21 bases of the junction unmatched. Germline V gene sequence: CDR1 SGDLS, CDR2 YYNGEE.

The chain links TRBV4-1 to TRBJ1-2; no definite D call. From germline, CDR1 is MGHRA and CDR2 YSYEKL. This CDR3 has 20 amino acids. Trimming removed 5 bases from V and 0 bases from J, with 28 bases in between. The DNA for the CDR3 is TGCGCCAGCAGCGAACGAAGGTTGTGGTCCCGGACTGACCCTAACTATGGCTACACCTTC. Protein sequence: CASSERRLWSRTDPNYGYTF.

The chain combines TRBV5-1 with TRBJ2-7; 9 bases are shared with TRBD1. The junction had 10 bases not matched to a gene; V was cut back by 5 bases and J by 4 bases. In germline, CDR1 is SGHRS, CDR2 YFSETQ. The CDR3 loop spans 15 amino acids. Here the CDR3 DNA reads TGCGCCAGCAGTTGGGGGGACAGGGACGGATACGAGCAGTACTTC. Its protein is CASSWGDRDGYEQYF.

The rearrangement uses TRBV2 and TRBJ2-3, with 11 bases lining up with TRBD1. The CDR3 is 16 residues long. J gave up 5 bases and V 7 bases, and 11 bases lay outside the gene matches. The germline V gene has CDR1 SNHLY and CDR2 FYNNEI. CDR3 coding DNA: TGTGCCAGCAATCCTGCCGGGACAGGGGGGGAAGATACGCAGTATTTT. Its translation is CASNPAGTGGEDTQYF.

This chain uses TRBV5-1 with TRBJ2-7, with TRBD2 matching over 7 bases. CDR3 length: 14 amino acids. Germline V gives CDR1 SGHRS, CDR2 YFSETQ. The trim removed 5 bases at V and 2 bases at J, leaving 7 bases unmatched. The CDR3 DNA is TGCGCCAGCAGTTTCGGGGGGAGCGCCTACGAGCAGTACTTC. Encoded protein: CASSFGGSAYEQYF. Combining the CDR3 with reference TRBV5-1 and TRBJ2-7 gives the whole variable domain KAGVTQTPRYLIKTRGQQVTLSCSPISGHRSVSWYQQTPGQGLQFLFEYFSETQRNKGNFPGRFSGRQFSNSRSEMNVSTLELGDSALYLCASSFGGSAYEQYFGPGTRLTVT.

This clone was counted only a few times. The same CDR3 arises from other DNA sequences in this sample as well. This chain uses TRBV6-1 with TRBJ1-5, with a tentative D call TRBD1 (6 bases). CDR1 MNHNS and CDR2 SASEGT come from the germline V gene. CDR3 size: 16 residues. Trimming took off 3 bases at V and 2 bases at J, with 14 bases between the two ends. The CDR3 coding sequence is TGTGCCAGCAGTGAGGGGACACAGGGACGCAATCAGCCCCAGCATTTT. Protein product: CASSEGTQGRNQPQHF.

The rearrangement links TRBV18 to TRBJ1-3; 8 bases fit TRBD1. CDR3 length: 14 amino acids. The germline gives CDR1 KGHSH, CDR2 LQKENI. V dropped 6 bases and J dropped 0; count of bases not matched to a gene: 1. The CDR3 loop is CASSGTGSGNTIYF. CDR3 bases: TGTGCCAGCTCGGGGACAGGCTCTGGAAACACCATATATTTT.

The J gene is TRBJ2-1, the V gene TRBV2, with a weak D call TRBD2 (7 bases). The CDR3 runs 15 residues. The ends were cut back, 4 bases at V and 4 bases at J, with 14 bases in the middle. Germline V lookup: CDR1 SNHLY, CDR2 FYNNEI. CDR3 coding DNA: TGTGCCAGCAGTGTGGGGGGGGCGAGATACAATGAGCAGTTCTTC. It translates to CASSVGGARYNEQFF. Full variable domain (remainder filled in from reference TRBV2 and TRBJ2-1): EPEVTQTPSHQVTQMGQEVILRCVPISNHLYFYWYRQILGQKVEFLVSFYNNEISEKSEIFDDQFSVERPDGSNFTLKIRSTKLEDSAMYFCASSVGGARYNEQFFGPGTRLTVL.

The sample holds a few counts of this clone. The chain employs TRBV7-9 and TRBJ1-1; possible D gene TRBD1, 6 bases. V lost 1 base to trimming and J lost 4 bases, with 10 bases between them. The CDR3 is made up of 14 amino acids. Germline CDR1 is SEHNR and CDR2 is FQNEAQ (reference sequence). The CDR3 protein is CASSLGGRGTEAFF. As DNA, the CDR3 is TGTGCCAGCAGCTTAGGTGGCAGGGGCACTGAAGCTTTCTTT.

The rearrangement uses TRBV5-1 and TRBJ2-5; TRBD1 matches 7 bases. The end of the DNA is better explained by TRBJ2-7, so the J call may be wrong. Germline V gives CDR1 SGHRS, CDR2 YFSETQ. This CDR3 is built from 14 residues. CDR3 in DNA: TGCGCCAGCAGCTTGTCGGGGACAGCGTACGAGCAGTACTTC. It encodes CASSLSGTAYEQYF.

The chain's CDR3 is CAITLQRGGNTIYF. The CDR3 DNA is TGTGCCATCACCCTTCAACGGGGGGGAAACACCATATATTTT. The chain employs TRBV10-3 and TRBJ1-3, with D tentatively TRBD1 (5 bases). This CDR3 is built from 14 residues. Germline V lookup: CDR1 ENHRY, CDR2 SYGVKD. V lost 7 bases to trimming and J lost 4 bases, with 14 bases between them.

The chain recombines TRBV2 with TRBJ2-5, with a weak D call TRBD2 (5 bases). Germline V gene lookup returns CDR1 SNHLY and CDR2 FYNNEI. The V gene lost 4 bases and the J gene lost 3 bases, with 15 bases spanning the gap. The CDR3 loop spans 15 amino acids. This CDR3 is CASSAGGRMKETQYF. DNA for the CDR3: TGTGCCAGCAGTGCGGGCGGGCGTATGAAAGAGACCCAGTACTTC.

This clone was found once. This chain connects TRBV15 to TRBJ1-1; 8 bases are shared with TRBD1. CDR3 size: 17 residues. Germline values: CDR1 LNHNV, CDR2 YYDKDF (reference sequence). J gave up 6 bases and V 5 bases, and 17 bases lay outside the gene matches. The CDR3 sequence: CATSGSDREGPGAEAFF. CDR3 sequence (DNA): TGTGCCACCAGCGGCTCGGACAGGGAGGGCCCAGGCGCTGAAGCTTTCTTT.